This T cell receptor (beta chain) was recovered during a study of T cell repertoires in aging, cancer and after chemotherapy. As for the study in general: The full dataset contained 9.1 million or so TCR reads. Study-level results: These repertoire data do not allow conclusions about immunological memory after chemotherapy. Loss of evenness, beyond lost richness, contributed to age-related TCR diversity decline in cancer patients.

Peripheral blood genomic DNA, not sorted cells or RNA, was the template. In the case of this clonotype: Its antigen is unidentified.

CDR1 MNHEY and CDR2 SVGAGI come from the germline V gene. This CDR3 has 17 residues. The V segment lost 0 bases and the J segment 4 bases; nucleotides outside the gene matches: 7. A mixed TRB-A/B primer pool amplified rearranged TRB by multiplex touch-down PCR. TCRdb fed the multiplex PCR reads into MiXCR, producing one record per CDR3 protein. In the table there are more than 2,000 distinct CDR3 sequences, around 28% of which are singletons. This sequence joins TRBV6-5 and TRBJ2-7; 12 bases are a match to TRBD1. The sample consisted of blood. The clonotype was recovered from a human donor with a solid tumor. CDR3 residues: CASSYSVGTGGGYEQYV. For the CDR3, the DNA is TGTGCCAGCAGTTACTCGGTCGGGACAGGGGGCGGATACGAGCAGTACGTC.